The 9 T cell receptor beta chains presented below share a single source sample, sequenced in a study of blood T cell repertoires in COVID-19. The protocol was immunoSEQ multiplex PCR, while the TCRdb copy is restricted to in-frame clones and leaves out a portion. The sample records about 210,000 clones, 80% to 90% being singletons. The source material was peripheral blood. The source is a man aged 55 to 69 who had recovered from COVID-19.

The table lists this clone with a count of one. This chain connects TRBV7-6 to TRBJ2-3, with TRBD1 matching 8 bases. The CDR3 runs 16 residues. The junction had 11 bases not matched to a gene; V was cut back by 5 bases and J by 4 bases. CDR1 is SGHVS, CDR2 FNYEAQ, per germline. CDR3 sequence reads: CASSLGQGGNPDTQYF. The CDR3 DNA is TGTGCCAGCAGCCTTGGACAGGGAGGAAATCCAGATACGCAGTATTTT.

V and J are TRBV5-1 and TRBJ1-2; D gene uncertain. The ends were cut back, 2 bases at V and 6 bases at J, with 14 bases in the middle. Germline V lookup: CDR1 SGHRS, CDR2 YFSETQ. This CDR3 has 14 residues. The CDR3 DNA follows: TGCGCCAGCAGCTTCACCCCCGGGAACGATGGCTACACCTTC. It encodes CASSFTPGNDGYTF.

This clone occurred once. The rearrangement uses TRBV2 and TRBJ1-2; weak D call: TRBD1 (5 bases). This CDR3 is 16 amino acids long. The V end was cut by 6 bases, the J end by 5 bases, with 22 bases between. The germline V gene encodes CDR1 SNHLY and CDR2 FYNNEI. CDR3 sequence (DNA): TGTGCCAGCAGACGGGGAGGGACCGGAGGTTCATATGGCTACACCTTC. This translates into CASRRGGTGGSYGYTF. The variable domain in full, with the rest retrieved from reference TRBV2 and TRBJ1-2, is EPEVTQTPSHQVTQMGQEVILRCVPISNHLYFYWYRQILGQKVEFLVSFYNNEISEKSEIFDDQFSVERPDGSNFTLKIRSTKLEDSAMYFCASRRGGTGGSYGYTFGSGTRLTVV.

V gene TRBV23-1 combines with J gene TRBJ1-4; weak D call: TRBD1 (6 bases). TRBV23-1 is sorted into the ORF group, with uncertain function. V lost 0 bases to trimming and J lost 8 bases, with 16 bases between them. CDR3 length: 16 amino acids. CDR3: CASSQSGGGRDEKLFF. The CDR3 region has the DNA TGCGCCAGCAGTCAATCGGGAGGGGGACGGGACGAAAAACTGTTTTTT.

The J gene is TRBJ2-3, the V gene TRBV6-4; TRBD2 matches 7 bases. The trim removed 6 bases at V and 0 bases at J, leaving 3 bases unmatched. CDR3 size: 14 residues. Germline V lookup: CDR1 MRHNA, CDR2 SNTAGT. This CDR3 reads CASRTSPSTDTQYF. CDR3 in DNA: TGTGCCAGCAGGACTAGCCCTAGCACAGATACGCAGTATTTT.

The V gene is TRBV5-6, the J gene TRBJ1-6; D remains unclear. CDR1 and CDR2 (germline): SGHDT, YYEEEE. The CDR3 sequence is 14 residues long. V shed 4 bases and J shed 7 bases, with 12 bases lying between them. In DNA, the CDR3 is TGTGCCAGCAGCATTGGCGGCACGAATTCACCCCTCCACTTT. This encodes CASSIGGTNSPLHF.

The rearrangement uses TRBV3-1 (or the pseudogene TRBV3-2) and TRBJ2-3; 8 positions match TRBD2. The CDR3 extends over 15 amino acids. Per the germline V gene, CDR1 is LGHDT and CDR2 is YNNKEL (reference sequence). The J segment lost 6 bases and the V segment lost 1 base, leaving 6 bases of the junction unmatched. Here the CDR3 reads CASSQVGLGADTQYF. For the CDR3, the DNA is TGTGCCAGCAGCCAAGTGGGACTAGGGGCGGATACGCAGTATTTT.

In nucleotides, the CDR3 is TGTGCCAGCAGCTTGGACCCCCGGCAGGCTTACACCATATATTTT. Translation: CASSLDPRQAYTIYF. V is TRBV5-5 and J is TRBJ1-3; no definite D call. The germline CDR1 and CDR2 sequences are SGHKS and YYEKEE (reference sequence). The CDR3 contains 15 residues. Trimming took off 0 bases at V and 8 bases at J, with 15 bases between the two ends.

This chain uses TRBV9 with TRBJ2-1; D uncertain. The CDR3 is made up of 12 amino acids. The V and J ends lost 4 bases and 10 bases respectively, with 12 bases between them. In germline, CDR1 is SGDLS, CDR2 YYNGEE. CDR3 sequence: CASSLNTGEQFF. The CDR3 DNA sequence: TGTGCCAGCAGCCTAAATACCGGGGAGCAGTTCTTC.